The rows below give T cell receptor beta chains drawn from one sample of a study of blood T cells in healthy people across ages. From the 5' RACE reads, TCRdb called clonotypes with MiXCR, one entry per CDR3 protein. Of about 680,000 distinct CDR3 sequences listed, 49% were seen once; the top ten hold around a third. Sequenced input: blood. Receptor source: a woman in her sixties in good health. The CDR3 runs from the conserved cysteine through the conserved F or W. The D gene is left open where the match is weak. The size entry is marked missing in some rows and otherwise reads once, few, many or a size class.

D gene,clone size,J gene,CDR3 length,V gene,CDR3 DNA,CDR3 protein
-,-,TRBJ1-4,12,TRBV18,TGTGCCAGCTCACCCTCGGCCGAAAAACTGTTTTTT,CASSPSAEKLFF
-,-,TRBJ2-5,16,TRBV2,TGTGCCAGCGGTGGCGGACCCGAGTCCGTATTGGAGACCCAGTACTTC,CASGGGPESVLETQYF
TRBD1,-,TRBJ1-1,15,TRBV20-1,TGCAGTGCCAGGGGGACAGGGGGAGTGAACACTGAAGCTTTCTTT,CSARGTGGVNTEAFF
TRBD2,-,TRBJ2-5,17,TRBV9,TGTGCCAGCAGCGTTGGACTAGCGGGGTTCTCCTACAATGAGCAGTACTTC,CASSVGLAGFSYNEQYF
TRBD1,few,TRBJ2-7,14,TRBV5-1,TGCGCCAGCAGCTCAACCGGGACAGGGTCCGAGCAGTACTTC,CASSSTGTGSEQYF
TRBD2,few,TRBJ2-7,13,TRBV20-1,TGCAGTGAACTAGCGGGAGGTTCCTACGAGCAGTACTTC,CSELAGGSYEQYF
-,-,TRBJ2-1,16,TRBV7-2,TGTGCCAGCAGCGGACTAACAGTAAGCTCCTACAATGAGCAGTTCTTC,CASSGLTVSSYNEQFF
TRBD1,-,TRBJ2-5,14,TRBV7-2,TGTGCCAGCAGCCTCAAGACAGGGATCGAGACCCAGTACTTC,CASSLKTGIETQYF
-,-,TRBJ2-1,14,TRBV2,TGTGCCAGCAGTGCAGGCCGGGGATACAATGAGCAGTTCTTC,CASSAGRGYNEQFF
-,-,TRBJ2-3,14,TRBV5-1,TGCGCCAGCAGCCCAGACTCTTCCTCGGATACGCAGTATTTT,CASSPDSSSDTQYF
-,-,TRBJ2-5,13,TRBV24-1,TGTGCCACTGCGAAGGGGAAAGGAGAGACCCAGTACTTC,CATAKGKGETQYF
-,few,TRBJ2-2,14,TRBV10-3,TGTGCCATCAGCCCCGGGACGACCACCGGGGAGCTGTTTTTT,CAISPGTTTGELFF
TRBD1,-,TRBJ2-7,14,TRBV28,TGTGCCAGCTTCAGGACAGGCGATTCCTACGAGCAGTACTTC,CASFRTGDSYEQYF
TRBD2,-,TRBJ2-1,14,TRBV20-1,TGCAGTGCTAGAACGGGAGGTCCGTTGAATGAGCAGTTCTTC,CSARTGGPLNEQFF
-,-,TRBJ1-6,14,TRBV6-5,TGTGCCAGTCAACTACCCGCGCCGAATTCACCCCTCCACTTT,CASQLPAPNSPLHF
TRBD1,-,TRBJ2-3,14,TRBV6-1,TGTGCCAGCAATAAACAGGGGCCGGGAGATACGCAGTATTTT,CASNKQGPGDTQYF
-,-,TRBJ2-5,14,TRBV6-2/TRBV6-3,TGTGCCAGCAGTACCCCTCCTGCCTACAATGAGCAGTACTTC,CASSTPPAYNEQYF
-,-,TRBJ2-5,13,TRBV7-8,TGTGCCAGCAGCTCAGGGAGGCGGGAGACCCAGTACTTC,CASSSGRRETQYF
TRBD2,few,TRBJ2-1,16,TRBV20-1,TGCAGTGCTAGAGATCAAAGCGGGAGTGGGTACAATGAGCAGTTCTTC,CSARDQSGSGYNEQFF
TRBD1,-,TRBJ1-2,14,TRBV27,TGTGCCAGCAGTTCGGCGACAGGGGAGACTGGCTACACCTTC,CASSSATGETGYTF
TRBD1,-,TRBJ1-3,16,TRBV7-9,TGTGCCAGCCAGGCGGACAGGGGGCCTGTGAGAAACACCATATATTTT,CASQADRGPVRNTIYF
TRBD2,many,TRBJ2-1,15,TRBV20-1,TGCAGTGCAACTCCGACTAGCGGGAAAATGAATGAGCAGTTCTTC,CSATPTSGKMNEQFF
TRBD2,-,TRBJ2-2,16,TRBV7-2,TGTGCCAGCAGAGGAAGACTAGCGGGAGATACCGGGGAGCTGTTTTTT,CASRGRLAGDTGELFF
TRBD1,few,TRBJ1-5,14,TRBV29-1,TGCAGCGTTGCGTGGGGACAGGGTGATCAGCCCCAGCATTTT,CSVAWGQGDQPQHF
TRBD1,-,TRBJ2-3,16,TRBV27,TGTGCCAGCAGACAATACGGGACAGGGGAAGCAGATACGCAGTATTTT,CASRQYGTGEADTQYF
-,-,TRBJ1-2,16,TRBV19,TGTGCCAGTAGTATCGCCAGGCCTACAAGGGACTATGGCTACACCTTC,CASSIARPTRDYGYTF
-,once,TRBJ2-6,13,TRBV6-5,TGTGCCAGCAAGGGGTTGGGGGCCAACGTCCTGACTTTC,CASKGLGANVLTF
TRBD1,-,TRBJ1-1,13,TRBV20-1,TGCAGTGCTAGAGATCGAGTCGGGACAGGTGGTAACTTT,CSARDRVGTGGNF
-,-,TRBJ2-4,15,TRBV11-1,TGTGCCAGCAGCCCCCGCACAGGGAAGGTTGACATTCAGTACTTC,CASSPRTGKVDIQYF
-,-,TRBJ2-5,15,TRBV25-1,TGTGCCAGCAGTGAGGCGGCGGTGTGGGGGGAGACCCAGTACTTC,CASSEAAVWGETQYF
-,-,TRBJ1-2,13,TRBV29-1,TGCAGCGGGACGGGGGGGGAAACTTATGGCTACACCTTC,CSGTGGETYGYTF
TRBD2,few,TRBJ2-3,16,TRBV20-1,TGCAGTGCAAAAAGACCGGGACTAGCGGACACAGATACGCAGTATTTT,CSAKRPGLADTDTQYF
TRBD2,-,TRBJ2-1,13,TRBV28,TGTGCCAGCAGCCCCGGGGGGTTGGAGGAGCAGTTCTTC,CASSPGGLEEQFF
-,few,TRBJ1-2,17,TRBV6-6,TGTGCCAGCAGTTACGAGACGCTCGGAAATCAAAACCGTGGCTACACCTTC,CASSYETLGNQNRGYTF
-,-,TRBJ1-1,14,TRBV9,TGTGCCAGCAGCGTGGGGCAGGGCCACACTGAAGCTTTCTTT,CASSVGQGHTEAFF
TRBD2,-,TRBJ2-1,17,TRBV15,TGTGCCACCAGCAGAGATGCAGCGGGAGGGCCGGGAAATGAGCAGTTCTTC,CATSRDAAGGPGNEQFF
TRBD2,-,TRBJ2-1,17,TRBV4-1,TGCGCCAACAGCCCTGGACTAGCGGGAGTGACCTACAATGAGCAGTTCTTC,CANSPGLAGVTYNEQFF
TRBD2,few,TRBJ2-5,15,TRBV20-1,TGCAGTGCTAGAGGGCTAGCGGGGTCCCAAGAGACCCAGTACTTC,CSARGLAGSQETQYF
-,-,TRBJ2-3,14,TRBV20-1,TGCAGTGCAATCTCTAATCGGGTCACAGATACGCAGTATTTT,CSAISNRVTDTQYF
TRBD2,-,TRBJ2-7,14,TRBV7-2,TGTGCCAGCAGCTTAGAGGGACTAGCGGACGAGCAGTACTTC,CASSLEGLADEQYF
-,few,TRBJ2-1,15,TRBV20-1,TGCAGTGCTAGAGATCCGGGACCCTACAACAATGAGCAGTTCTTC,CSARDPGPYNNEQFF
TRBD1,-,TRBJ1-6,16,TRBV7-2,TGTGCCAGCAGCTTAGGTGGGACAGGGCGCTTCTCACCCCTCCACTTT,CASSLGGTGRFSPLHF
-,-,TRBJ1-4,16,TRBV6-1,TGTGCCAGCAGCGCCCAGCGCCTGGGAACTAATGAAAAACTGTTTTTT,CASSAQRLGTNEKLFF
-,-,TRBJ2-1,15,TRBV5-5,TGTGCCAGCAGCAACGCCCCGAGCTCCTACAATGAGCAGTTCTTC,CASSNAPSSYNEQFF
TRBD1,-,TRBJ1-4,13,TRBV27,TGTGCCAGCAGACTACAGGGGGATGAAAAACTGTTTTTT,CASRLQGDEKLFF
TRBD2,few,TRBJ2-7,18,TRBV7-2,TGTGCCAGCAGCCCGGGAGGGTACGTTGCGGGAAATAAGAACGAGCAGTACTTC,CASSPGGYVAGNKNEQYF